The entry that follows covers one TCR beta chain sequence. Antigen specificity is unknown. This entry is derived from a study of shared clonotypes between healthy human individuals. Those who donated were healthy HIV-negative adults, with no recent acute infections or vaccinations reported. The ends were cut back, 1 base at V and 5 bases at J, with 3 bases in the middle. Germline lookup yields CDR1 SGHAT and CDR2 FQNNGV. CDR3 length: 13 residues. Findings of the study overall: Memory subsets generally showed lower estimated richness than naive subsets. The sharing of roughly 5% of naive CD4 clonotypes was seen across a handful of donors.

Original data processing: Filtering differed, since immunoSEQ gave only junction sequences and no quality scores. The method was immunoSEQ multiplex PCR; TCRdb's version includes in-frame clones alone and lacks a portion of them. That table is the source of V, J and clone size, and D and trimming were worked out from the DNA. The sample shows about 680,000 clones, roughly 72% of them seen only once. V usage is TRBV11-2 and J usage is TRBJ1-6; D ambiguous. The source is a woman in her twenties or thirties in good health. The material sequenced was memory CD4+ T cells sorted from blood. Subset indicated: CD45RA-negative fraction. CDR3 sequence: CASSLGNNSPLHF. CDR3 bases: TGTGCCAGCAGCTTAGGGAATAATTCACCCCTCCACTTT.